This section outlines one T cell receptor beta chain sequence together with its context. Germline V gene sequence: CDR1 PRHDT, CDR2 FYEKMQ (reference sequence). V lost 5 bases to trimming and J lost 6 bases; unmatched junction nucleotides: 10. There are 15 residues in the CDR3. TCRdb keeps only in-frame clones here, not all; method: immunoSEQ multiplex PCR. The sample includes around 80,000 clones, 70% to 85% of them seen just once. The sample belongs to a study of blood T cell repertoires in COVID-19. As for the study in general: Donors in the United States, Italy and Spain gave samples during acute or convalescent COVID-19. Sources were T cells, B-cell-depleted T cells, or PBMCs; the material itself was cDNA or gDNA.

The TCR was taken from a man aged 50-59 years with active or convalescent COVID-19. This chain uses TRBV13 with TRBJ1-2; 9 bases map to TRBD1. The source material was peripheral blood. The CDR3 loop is CASSNRTGASNGYTF. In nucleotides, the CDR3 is TGTGCCAGCAGCAATCGGACAGGGGCCTCCAATGGCTACACCTTC.